The 3 T cell receptor beta chains in this list originate from one sample, sequenced in a study of tissue T cells after allogeneic stem cell transplantation (dated by TCRdb to the early 2020s). To prepare the library, the immunoSEQ multiplex PCR assay was applied. This is the immuneACCESS table as TCRdb keeps it, with only in-frame sequences that have V and J called. A part of the clones is gone; compared with another copy, unresolved V genes explain less than half, and the rest is unexplained. The sample has thousands of clones on record, around 48% of them singletons. The ten largest clones add up to 7% to 8.5% of the sample. The time point label corresponds to: mouse harvest day 7 after allogeneic transplant. Mouse grafts consisting of 10^7 T-cell-depleted bone marrow cells combined with 10^6 splenic CD5+ T cells were administered by tail vein injection. The sample consisted of gut tissue. Every receptor here comes from a female BALB/c mouse given C57BL/6 T cells with graft-versus-host disease after an allogeneic hematopoietic cell transplant.

As to this clone: Gene names and germline match the mouse. The CDR3 end lies 1 residue beyond the end of the read and is filled in from the germline J gene. The chain uses TRBV12-2 and TRBJ2-4, with 9 bases aligning to TRBD2. V shed 4 bases and J 8 bases; nucleotides not matched to a gene: 9. Germline-derived CDR1 and CDR2 are SGHLS and HYDKME. The CDR3 extends over 14 amino acids. The CDR3 spells CASSSGGGGGTLYF. The DNA read from the CDR3 is TGTGCCAGCTCCTCTGGGGGGGGAGGGGGCACCTTGTAC. Full variable domain (outside the CDR3, taken from reference TRBV12-2 and TRBJ2-4): NSGVVQSPRYIIKGKGERSILKCIPISGHLSVAWYQQTQGQELKFFIQHYDKMERDKGNLPSRFSVQQFDDYHSEMNMSALELEDSAVYFCASSSGGGGGTLYFGAGTRLSVL.

With regard to this clone: The germline and genes are mouse ones. The observed sequence ends 1 residue before the CDR3 terminus, with the missing tail filled in from the germline J gene. The gene calls are TRBV5 and TRBJ2-7, with D possibly TRBD1 on 6 matching bases. The CDR3 is 12 amino acids. CDR1 and CDR2 from the germline V gene are LGHNA and YNLKQL (reference sequence). The germline V and J ends were trimmed by 4 bases and 4 bases, with 8 bases remaining between them. CDR3 bases read: TGTGCCAGCAGCCCTACAGGGTATGAACAGTAC. Translating gives CASSPTGYEQY. The entire CDR3 reads CASSPTGYEQYF.

Concerning this clone: Gene names are mouse gene names. The sequence runs out 1 residue before the end of the CDR3; the remainder is reconstructed from the germline J gene. J is TRBJ2-1 and V is TRBV1, with a tentative D call TRBD1 (6 bases). Trimming removed 4 bases from V and 1 base from J, with 11 bases in between. Germline V CDR1 and CDR2: NSQYPW, LRSPGD (reference sequence). There are 15 residues in the CDR3. CDR3 in amino acids: CTCSGAGHNYAEQFF. Incomplete CDR3 DNA: TGCACCTGCAGTGGAGCGGGACACAACTATGCTGAGCAGTTC.